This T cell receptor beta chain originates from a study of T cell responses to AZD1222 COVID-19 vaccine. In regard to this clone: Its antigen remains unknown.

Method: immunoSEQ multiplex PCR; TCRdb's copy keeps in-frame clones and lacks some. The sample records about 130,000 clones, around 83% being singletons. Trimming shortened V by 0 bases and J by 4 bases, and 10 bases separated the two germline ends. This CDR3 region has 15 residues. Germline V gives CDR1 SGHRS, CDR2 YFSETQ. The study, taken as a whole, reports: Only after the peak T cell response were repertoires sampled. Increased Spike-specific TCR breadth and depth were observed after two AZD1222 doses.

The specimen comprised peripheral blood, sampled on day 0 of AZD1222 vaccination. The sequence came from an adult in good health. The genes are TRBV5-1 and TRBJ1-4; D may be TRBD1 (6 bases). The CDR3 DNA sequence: TGCGCCAGCAGCTTGGATCCAGGGGATAATGAAAAACTGTTTTTT. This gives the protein CASSLDPGDNEKLFF.